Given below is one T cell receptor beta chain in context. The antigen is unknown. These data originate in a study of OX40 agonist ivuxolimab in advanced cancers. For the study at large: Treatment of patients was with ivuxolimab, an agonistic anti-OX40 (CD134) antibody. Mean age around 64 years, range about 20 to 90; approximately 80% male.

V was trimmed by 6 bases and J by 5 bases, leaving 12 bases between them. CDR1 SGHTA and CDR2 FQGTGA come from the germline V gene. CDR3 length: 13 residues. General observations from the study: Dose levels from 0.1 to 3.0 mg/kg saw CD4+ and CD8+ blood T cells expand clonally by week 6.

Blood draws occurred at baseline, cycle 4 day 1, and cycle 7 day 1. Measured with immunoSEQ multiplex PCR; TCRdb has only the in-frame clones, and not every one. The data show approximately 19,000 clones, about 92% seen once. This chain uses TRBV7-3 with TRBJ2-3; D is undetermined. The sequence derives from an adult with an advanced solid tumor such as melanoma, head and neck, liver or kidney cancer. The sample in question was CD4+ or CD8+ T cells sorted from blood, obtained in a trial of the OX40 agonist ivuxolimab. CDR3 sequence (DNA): TGTGCCAGCAGGCCGGGTCTTGAAGATACGCAGTATTTT. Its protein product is CASRPGLEDTQYF.